This TCR beta chain derives from a study of blood T cell repertoires in COVID-19. For the study at large: Italy, Spain and the United States were the sources of the convalescent and acute COVID-19 samples. PBMCs, B-cell-depleted T cells, or T cells were the source of the cDNA or gDNA that made up the material.

Per the original methods: Estimates of nucleated cell counts were drawn from the amplification of reference gene primers. Measured with immunoSEQ multiplex PCR; TCRdb has only the in-frame clones, and not every one. That table furnishes V, J and clone size, whereas the DNA furnished D and trimming. The table includes roughly 100,000 clones, roughly 76% detected once. This CDR3 has 15 amino acids. Trimming at V came to 6 bases and at J to 1 base, leaving 8 bases not matched to a gene. Germline CDR1 and CDR2: LNHNV and YYDKDF (reference sequence). This sequence originates from a man aged 80 or over with COVID-19, enrolled during active disease. The sample was peripheral blood. This chain uses TRBV15 with TRBJ1-1, with 7 bases lining up with TRBD1. The CDR3 coding sequence is TGTGCCACCAGGAAGGGGGACAGAGAGAACACTGAAGCTTTCTTT. It is translated as CATRKGDRENTEAFF.